This TCR beta chain was captured by sequencing in a study of graft-versus-host responses after intestinal transplantation. Across the study: Multivisceral, liver-intestinal, or isolated intestinal grafts went to recipients.

Overall study results and limits: Some GvH clones appeared in ileal mucosa or blood before recipient bone marrow.

This clone has more than one count but fewer than ten. Its antigen is as yet unknown. Germline values: CDR1 SEHNR, CDR2 FQNEAQ (reference sequence). Trimming removed 4 bases from V and 2 bases from J; junction bases left unmatched: 6. This CDR3 contains 16 residues. The table came from immunoSEQ multiplex PCR; TCRdb's copy has only in-frame clones and leaves some out. The table includes roughly 13,000 clones, less than 85% detected once. This TCR was recovered from a human patient who received an intestinal transplant, so some T cells may come from the graft donor. The chain couples TRBV7-9 to TRBJ1-5; 9 bases align to TRBD1. Sequenced here: PBMCs, sampled roughly 290 days after intestinal transplant. As DNA, the CDR3 is TGTGCCAGCAGCTACTGGACAGGGGAGGGCAATCAGCCCCAGCATTTT. Its protein product is CASSYWTGEGNQPQHF.